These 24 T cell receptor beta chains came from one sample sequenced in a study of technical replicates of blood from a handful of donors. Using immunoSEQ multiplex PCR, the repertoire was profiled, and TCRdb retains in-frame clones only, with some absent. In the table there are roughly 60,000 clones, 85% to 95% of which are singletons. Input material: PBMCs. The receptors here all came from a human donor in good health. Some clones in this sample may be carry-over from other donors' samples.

Written as DNA, the CDR3 is TGTGCTAGTGGTTTGGGGACAGGGGGTAACTATGGCTACACCTTC. Protein sequence: CASGLGTGGNYGYTF. J is TRBJ1-2 and V is TRBV12-5, with TRBD1 identical over 10 bases. Germline CDR1 is LGHNT and CDR2 is FRNRAP. V gave up 1 base and J gave up 1 base; unmatched junction bases: 0. This CDR3 is 15 amino acids long.

The CDR3 sequence is CASSGELGRGSGNQPQHF. The CDR3 DNA sequence: TGTGCCAGCAGTGGGGAGTTGGGCAGGGGCTCGGGCAATCAGCCCCAGCATTTT. This chain links TRBV2 with TRBJ1-5; D perhaps matches TRBD1 (6 bases). Per germline, CDR1 SNHLY and CDR2 FYNNEI. Trimming stripped 4 bases from V and 2 bases from J, with 21 bases between. This CDR3 comprises 18 residues.

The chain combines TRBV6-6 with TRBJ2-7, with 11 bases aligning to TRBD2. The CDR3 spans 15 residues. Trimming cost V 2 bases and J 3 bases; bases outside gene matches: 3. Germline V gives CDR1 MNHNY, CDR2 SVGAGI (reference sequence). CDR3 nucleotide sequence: TGTGCCAGCAGTTACGTTACTAGCGGGAGCTACGAGCAGTACTTC. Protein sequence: CASSYVTSGSYEQYF.

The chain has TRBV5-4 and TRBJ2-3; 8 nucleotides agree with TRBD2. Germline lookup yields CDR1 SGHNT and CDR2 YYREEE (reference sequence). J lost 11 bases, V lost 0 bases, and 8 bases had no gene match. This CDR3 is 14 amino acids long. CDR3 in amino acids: CASSLESGGPGQYF. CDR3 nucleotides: TGTGCCAGCAGCTTGGAATCGGGGGGGCCGGGGCAGTATTTT.

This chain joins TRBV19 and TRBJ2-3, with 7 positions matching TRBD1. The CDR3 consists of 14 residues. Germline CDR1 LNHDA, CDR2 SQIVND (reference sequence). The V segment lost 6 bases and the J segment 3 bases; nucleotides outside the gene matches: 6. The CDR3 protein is CASRRDSGTDTQYF. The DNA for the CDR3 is TGTGCCAGTAGACGGGACAGCGGTACAGATACGCAGTATTTT.

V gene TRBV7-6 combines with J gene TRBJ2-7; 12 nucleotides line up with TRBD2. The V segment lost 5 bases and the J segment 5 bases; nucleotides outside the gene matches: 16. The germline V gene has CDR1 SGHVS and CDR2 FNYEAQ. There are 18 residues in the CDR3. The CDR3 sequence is CASSAGGSSGGAYHEQYF. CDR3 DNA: TGTGCCAGCAGCGCAGGGGGTTCTAGCGGGGGGGCATACCACGAGCAGTACTTC.

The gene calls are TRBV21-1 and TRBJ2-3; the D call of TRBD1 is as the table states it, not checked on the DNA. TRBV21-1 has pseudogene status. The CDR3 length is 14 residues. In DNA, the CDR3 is TGTGCCAGCACCTCAGGCCTTGACACAGATACGCAGTATTTT. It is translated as CASTSGLDTDTQYF.

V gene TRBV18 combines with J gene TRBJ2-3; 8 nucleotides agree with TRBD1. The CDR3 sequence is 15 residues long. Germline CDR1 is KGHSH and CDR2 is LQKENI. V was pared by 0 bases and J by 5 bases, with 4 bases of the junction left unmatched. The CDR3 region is CASSPPGRGQDTQYF. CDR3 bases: TGTGCCAGCTCACCACCGGGCAGGGGGCAAGATACGCAGTATTTT.

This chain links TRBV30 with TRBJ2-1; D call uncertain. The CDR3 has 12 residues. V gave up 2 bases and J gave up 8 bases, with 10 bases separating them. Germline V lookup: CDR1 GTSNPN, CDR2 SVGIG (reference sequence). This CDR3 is CAWSHYEDEQFF. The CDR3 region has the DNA TGTGCCTGGAGTCACTACGAAGATGAGCAGTTCTTC.

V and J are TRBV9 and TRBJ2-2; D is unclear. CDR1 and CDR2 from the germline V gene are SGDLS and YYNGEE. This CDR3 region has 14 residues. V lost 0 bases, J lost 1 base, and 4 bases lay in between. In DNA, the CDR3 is TGTGCCAGCAGCGTAGACAGGAACACCGGGGAGCTGTTTTTT. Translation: CASSVDRNTGELFF. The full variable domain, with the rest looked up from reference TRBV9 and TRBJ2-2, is DSGVTQTPKHLITATGQRVTLRCSPRSGDLSVYWYQQSLDQGLQFLIQYYNGEERAKGNILERFSAQQFPDLHSELNLSSLELGDSALYFCASSVDRNTGELFFGEGSRLTVL.

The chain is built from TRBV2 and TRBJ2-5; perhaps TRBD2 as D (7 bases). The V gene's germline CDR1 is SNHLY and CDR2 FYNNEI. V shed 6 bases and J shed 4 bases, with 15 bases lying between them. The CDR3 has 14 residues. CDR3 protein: CASRPRGGGETQYF. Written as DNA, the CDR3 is TGTGCCAGCAGGCCGCGAGGGGGGGGAGAGACCCAGTACTTC.

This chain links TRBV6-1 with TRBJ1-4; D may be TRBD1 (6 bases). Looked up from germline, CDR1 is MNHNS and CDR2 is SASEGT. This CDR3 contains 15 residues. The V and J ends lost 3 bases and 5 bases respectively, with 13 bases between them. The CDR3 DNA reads TGTGCCAGCAGTGATAAGGGCAGGGGAAATGAAAAACTGTTTTTT. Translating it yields CASSDKGRGNEKLFF.

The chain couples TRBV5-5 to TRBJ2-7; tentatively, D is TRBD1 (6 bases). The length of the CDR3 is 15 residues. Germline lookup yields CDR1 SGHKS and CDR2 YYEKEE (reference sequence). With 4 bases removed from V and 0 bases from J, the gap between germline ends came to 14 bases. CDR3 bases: TGTGCCAGCAGCCTGGCGGCGGACAGCTCCTACGAGCAGTACTTC. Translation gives CASSLAADSSYEQYF.

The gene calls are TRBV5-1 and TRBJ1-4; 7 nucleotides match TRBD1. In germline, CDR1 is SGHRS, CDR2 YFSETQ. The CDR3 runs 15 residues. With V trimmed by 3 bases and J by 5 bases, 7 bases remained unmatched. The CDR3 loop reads CASSSSTGRNEKLFF. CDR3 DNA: TGCGCCAGCAGCTCCTCGACAGGGAGGAATGAAAAACTGTTTTTT.

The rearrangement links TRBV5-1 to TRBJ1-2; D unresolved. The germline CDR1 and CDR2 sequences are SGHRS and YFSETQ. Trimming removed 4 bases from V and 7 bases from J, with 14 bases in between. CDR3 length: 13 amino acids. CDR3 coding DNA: TGCGCCAGCAGCCCTGGCGGGGAGTCTGGCTACACCTTC. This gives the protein CASSPGGESGYTF.

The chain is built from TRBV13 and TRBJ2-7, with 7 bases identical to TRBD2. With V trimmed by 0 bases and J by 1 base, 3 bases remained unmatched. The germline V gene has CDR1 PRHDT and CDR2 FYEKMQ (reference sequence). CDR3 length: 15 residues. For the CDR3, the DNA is TGTGCCAGCAGCTTAGGAGGGAGGGTATCCTACGAGCAGTACTTC. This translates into CASSLGGRVSYEQYF.

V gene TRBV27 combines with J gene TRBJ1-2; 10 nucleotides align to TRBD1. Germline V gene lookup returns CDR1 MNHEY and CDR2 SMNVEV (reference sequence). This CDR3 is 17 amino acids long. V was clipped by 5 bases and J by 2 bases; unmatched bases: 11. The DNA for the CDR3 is TGTGCCAGCAGTCCAATTGGGGACAGGGGTGGGAACTATGGCTACACCTTC. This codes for CASSPIGDRGGNYGYTF.

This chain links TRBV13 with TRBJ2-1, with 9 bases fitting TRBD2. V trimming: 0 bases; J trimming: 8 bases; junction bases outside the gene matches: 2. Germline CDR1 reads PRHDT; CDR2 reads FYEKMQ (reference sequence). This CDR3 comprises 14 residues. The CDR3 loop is CASSLGLAGYEQFF. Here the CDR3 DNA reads TGTGCCAGCAGCTTAGGGCTAGCGGGATATGAGCAGTTCTTC.

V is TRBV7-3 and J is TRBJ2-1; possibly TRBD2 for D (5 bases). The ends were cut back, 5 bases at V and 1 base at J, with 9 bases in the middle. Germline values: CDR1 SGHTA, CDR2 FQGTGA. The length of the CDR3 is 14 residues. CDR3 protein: CASSISGSYNEQFF. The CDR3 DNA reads TGTGCCAGCAGCATAAGCGGTTCCTACAATGAGCAGTTCTTC.

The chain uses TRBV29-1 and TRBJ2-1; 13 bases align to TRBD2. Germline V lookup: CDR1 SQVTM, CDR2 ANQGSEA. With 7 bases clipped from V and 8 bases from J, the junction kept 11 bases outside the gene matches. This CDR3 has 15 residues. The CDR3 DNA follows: TGCAGCGCCGGCCCGGGGACTAGCGGGACCGATGAGCAGTTCTTC. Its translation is CSAGPGTSGTDEQFF.

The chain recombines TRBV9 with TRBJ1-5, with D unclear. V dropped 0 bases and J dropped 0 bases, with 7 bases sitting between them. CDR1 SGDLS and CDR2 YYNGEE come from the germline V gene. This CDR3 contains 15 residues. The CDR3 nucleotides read TGTGCCAGCAGCGTAGGTTACAATAGCAATCAGCCCCAGCATTTT. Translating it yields CASSVGYNSNQPQHF.

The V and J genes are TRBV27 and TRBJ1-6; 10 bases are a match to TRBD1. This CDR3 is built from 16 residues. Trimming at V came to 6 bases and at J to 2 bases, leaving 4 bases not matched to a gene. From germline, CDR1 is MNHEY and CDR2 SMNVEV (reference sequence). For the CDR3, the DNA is TGTGCCAGCAGCTCCGACAGGGGGCCCTATAATTCACCCCTCCACTTT. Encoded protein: CASSSDRGPYNSPLHF.

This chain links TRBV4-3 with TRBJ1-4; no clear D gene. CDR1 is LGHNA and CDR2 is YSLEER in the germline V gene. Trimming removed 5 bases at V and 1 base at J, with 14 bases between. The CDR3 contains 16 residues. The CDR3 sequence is CASSKTATITNEKLFF. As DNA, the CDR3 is TGCGCCAGCAGCAAAACAGCAACGATAACTAATGAAAAACTGTTTTTT.

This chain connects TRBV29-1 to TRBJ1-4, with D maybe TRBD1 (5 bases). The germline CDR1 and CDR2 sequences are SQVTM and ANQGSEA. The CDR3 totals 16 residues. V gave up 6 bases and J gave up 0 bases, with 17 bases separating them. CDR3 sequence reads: CSVLGQGTATNEKLFF. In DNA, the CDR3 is TGCAGCGTCCTTGGGCAGGGAACTGCAACTAATGAAAAACTGTTTTTT.